The T cell receptor (beta chain) described here comes from a study of cytomegalovirus exposure and HLA in healthy donors. Overall study findings and caveats: The listing of some 170 TCR beta chains classed them as cytomegalovirus-associated. In a later analysis, HLA-associated beta chains showed higher expansion and lower generation probabilities than comparable chains.

On this clone itself: Its antigen is not identified.

The PCR used 60 Vbeta and 13 Jbeta primers. TCRdb keeps only in-frame clones here, not all; method: immunoSEQ multiplex PCR. The sample shows about 98,000 clones, roughly 76% of them seen only once. This receptor was identified in a female donor in good health and CMV-seronegative. Sequenced material: PBMCs.

The CDR3 DNA reads as TGCAGCGTTGAAGGAGGGACTAGCTGGGGGCAGTTCTTC. Translating gives CSVEGGTSWGQFF. The gene calls are TRBV29-1 and TRBJ2-1; 9 bases fit TRBD2. Trimming took 1 base from V and 12 from J; bases not matched to a gene: 7. This CDR3 is 13 amino acids long. CDR1 and CDR2 (germline): SQVTM, ANQGSEA.